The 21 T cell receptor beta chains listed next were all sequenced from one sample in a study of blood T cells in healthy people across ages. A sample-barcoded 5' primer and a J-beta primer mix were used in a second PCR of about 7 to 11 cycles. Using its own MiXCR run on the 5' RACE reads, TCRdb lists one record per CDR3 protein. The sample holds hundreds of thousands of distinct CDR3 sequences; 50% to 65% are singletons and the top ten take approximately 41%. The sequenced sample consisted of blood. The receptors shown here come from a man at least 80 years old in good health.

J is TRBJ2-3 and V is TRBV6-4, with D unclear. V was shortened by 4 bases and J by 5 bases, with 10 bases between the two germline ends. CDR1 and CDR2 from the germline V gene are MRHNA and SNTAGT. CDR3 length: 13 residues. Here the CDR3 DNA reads TGTGCCAGCAGTGTGGAAACGGGAGATACGCAGTATTTT. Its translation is CASSVETGDTQYF.

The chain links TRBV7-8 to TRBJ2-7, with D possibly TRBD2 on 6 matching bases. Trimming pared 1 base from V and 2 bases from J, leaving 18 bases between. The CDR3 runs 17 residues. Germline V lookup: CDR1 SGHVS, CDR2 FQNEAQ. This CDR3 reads CASSLVVRRGFAYEQYF. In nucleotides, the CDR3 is TGTGCCAGCAGCTTAGTAGTGAGGCGGGGATTTGCCTACGAGCAGTACTTC.

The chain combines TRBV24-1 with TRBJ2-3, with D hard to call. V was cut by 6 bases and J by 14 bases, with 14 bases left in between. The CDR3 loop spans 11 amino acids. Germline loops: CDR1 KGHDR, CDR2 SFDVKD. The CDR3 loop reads CATSYYGYAYF. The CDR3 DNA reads TGTGCCACCAGTTATTACGGATACGCGTATTTT.

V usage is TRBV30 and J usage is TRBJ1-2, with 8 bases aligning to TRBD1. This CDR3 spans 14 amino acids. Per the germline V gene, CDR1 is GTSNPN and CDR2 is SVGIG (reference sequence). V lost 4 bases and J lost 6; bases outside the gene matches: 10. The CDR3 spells CAWKTTGQANGYTF. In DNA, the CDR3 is TGTGCCTGGAAAACCACGGGACAGGCTAATGGCTACACCTTC.

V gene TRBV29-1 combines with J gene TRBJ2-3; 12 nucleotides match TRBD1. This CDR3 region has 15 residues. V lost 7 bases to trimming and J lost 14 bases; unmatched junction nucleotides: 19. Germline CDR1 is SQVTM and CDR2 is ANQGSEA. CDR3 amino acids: CSADGTGGWDRYAYF. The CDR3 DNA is TGCAGCGCCGACGGGACAGGGGGCTGGGACAGATACGCGTATTTT.

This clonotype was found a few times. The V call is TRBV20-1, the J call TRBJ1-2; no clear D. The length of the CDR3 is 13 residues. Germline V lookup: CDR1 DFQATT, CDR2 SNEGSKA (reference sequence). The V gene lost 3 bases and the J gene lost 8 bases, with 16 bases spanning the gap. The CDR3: CSAREITLRGYTF. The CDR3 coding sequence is TGCAGTGCTAGGGAAATTACCCTTAGGGGCTACACCTTC.

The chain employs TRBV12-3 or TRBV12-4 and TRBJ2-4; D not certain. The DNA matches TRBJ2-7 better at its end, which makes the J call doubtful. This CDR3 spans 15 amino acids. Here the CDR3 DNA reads TGTGCCAGCAGTTTAAGGTGGCAGGTCCCCAACGAGCAGTACTTC. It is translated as CASSLRWQVPNEQYF.

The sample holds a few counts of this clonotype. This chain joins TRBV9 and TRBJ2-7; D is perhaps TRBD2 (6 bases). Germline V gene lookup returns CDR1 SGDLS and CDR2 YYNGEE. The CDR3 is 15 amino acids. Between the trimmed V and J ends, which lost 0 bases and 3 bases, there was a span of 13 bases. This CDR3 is CASSVVGGEIYEQYF. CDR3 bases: TGTGCCAGCAGCGTAGTTGGAGGGGAAATCTACGAGCAGTACTTC. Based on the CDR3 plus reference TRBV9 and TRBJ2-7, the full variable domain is DSGVTQTPKHLITATGQRVTLRCSPRSGDLSVYWYQQSLDQGLQFLIQYYNGEERAKGNILERFSAQQFPDLHSELNLSSLELGDSALYFCASSVVGGEIYEQYFGPGTRLTVT.

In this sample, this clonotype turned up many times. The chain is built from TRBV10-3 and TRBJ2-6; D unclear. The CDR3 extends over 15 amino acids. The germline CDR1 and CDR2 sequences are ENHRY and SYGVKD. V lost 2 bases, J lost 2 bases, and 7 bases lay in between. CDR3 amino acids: CAISEKRTGANVLTF. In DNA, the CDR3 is TGTGCCATCAGTGAGAAGCGAACTGGGGCCAACGTCCTGACTTTC.

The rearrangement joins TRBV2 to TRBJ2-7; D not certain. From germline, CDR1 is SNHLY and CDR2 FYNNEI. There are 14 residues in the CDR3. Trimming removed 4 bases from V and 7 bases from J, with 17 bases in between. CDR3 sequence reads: CASSGLWITNEQYF. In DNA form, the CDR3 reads TGTGCCAGCAGTGGCCTCTGGATCACCAATGAGCAGTACTTC.

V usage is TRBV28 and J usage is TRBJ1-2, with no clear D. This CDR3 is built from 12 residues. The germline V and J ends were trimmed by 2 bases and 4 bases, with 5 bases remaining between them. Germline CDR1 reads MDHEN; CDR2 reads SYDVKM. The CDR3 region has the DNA TGTGCCAGCAGTTTAAAGTTCTATGGCTACACCTTC. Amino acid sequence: CASSLKFYGYTF.

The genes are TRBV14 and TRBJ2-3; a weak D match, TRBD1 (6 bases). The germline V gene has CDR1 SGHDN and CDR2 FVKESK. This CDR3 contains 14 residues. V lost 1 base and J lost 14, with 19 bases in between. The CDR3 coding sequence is TGTGCCAGCAGCCAAGCACAGGGAGACAGATACGCGTATTTT. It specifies CASSQAQGDRYAYF.

DNA for the CDR3: TGTGCCAGCAGCAAACTGCCAAGGGACAGGGAAGAGACCCAGTACTTC. This translates into CASSKLPRDREETQYF. This chain links TRBV21-1 with TRBJ2-5; the table names TRBD1, a call not compared with the DNA. TRBV21-1 is flagged as a pseudogene. This CDR3 comprises 16 residues.

The CDR3 DNA reads TGTGCCAGCTTGGCCGGGACAGGGTTATACGAGCAGTACTTC. Residues: CASLAGTGLYEQYF. The rearrangement joins TRBV6-1 to TRBJ2-5, with 9 nucleotides matching TRBD1. The end of the DNA fits TRBJ2-7 better, so the J call may be wrong. This CDR3 spans 14 amino acids. CDR1 is MNHNS, CDR2 SASEGT, per germline.

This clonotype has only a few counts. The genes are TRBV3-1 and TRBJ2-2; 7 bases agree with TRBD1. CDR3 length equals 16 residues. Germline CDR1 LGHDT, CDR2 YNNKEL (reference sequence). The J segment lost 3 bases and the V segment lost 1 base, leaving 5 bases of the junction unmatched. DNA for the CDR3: TGTGCCAGCAGCCAAGGTCCGGACAGGCACACCGGGGAGCTGTTTTTT. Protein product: CASSQGPDRHTGELFF. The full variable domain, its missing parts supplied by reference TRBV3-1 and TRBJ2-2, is DTAVSQTPKYLVTQMGNDKSIKCEQNLGHDTMYWYKQDSKKFLKIMFSYNNKELIINETVPNRFSPKSPDKAHLNLHINSLELGDSAVYFCASSQGPDRHTGELFFGEGSRLTVL.

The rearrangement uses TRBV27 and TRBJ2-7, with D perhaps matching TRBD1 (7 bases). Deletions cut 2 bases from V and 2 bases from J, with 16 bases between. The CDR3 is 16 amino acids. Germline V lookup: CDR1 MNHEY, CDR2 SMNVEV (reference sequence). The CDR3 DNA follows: TGTGCCAGCAGTTTACGGGCAGGGGGGTTGGCCTACGAGCAGTACTTC. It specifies CASSLRAGGLAYEQYF.

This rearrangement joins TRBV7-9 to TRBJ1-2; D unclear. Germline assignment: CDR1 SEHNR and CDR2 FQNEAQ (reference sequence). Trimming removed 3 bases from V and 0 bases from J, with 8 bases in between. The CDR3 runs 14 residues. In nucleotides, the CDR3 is TGTGCCAGCAGCTTCGTCGGGGCTAACTATGGCTACACCTTC. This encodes CASSFVGANYGYTF. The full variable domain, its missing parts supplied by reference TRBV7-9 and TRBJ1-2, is DTGVSQNPRHKITKRGQNVTFRCDPISEHNRLYWYRQTLGQGPEFLTYFQNEAQLEKSRLLSDRFSAERPKGSFSTLEIQRTEQGDSAMYLCASSFVGANYGYTFGSGTRLTVV.

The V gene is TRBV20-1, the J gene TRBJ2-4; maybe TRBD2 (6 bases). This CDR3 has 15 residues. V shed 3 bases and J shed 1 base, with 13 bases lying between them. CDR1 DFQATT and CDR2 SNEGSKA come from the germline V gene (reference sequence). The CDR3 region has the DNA TGCAGTGCTAGTACGGGAGCCTTGGCCAAAAACATTCAGTACTTC. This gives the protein CSASTGALAKNIQYF.

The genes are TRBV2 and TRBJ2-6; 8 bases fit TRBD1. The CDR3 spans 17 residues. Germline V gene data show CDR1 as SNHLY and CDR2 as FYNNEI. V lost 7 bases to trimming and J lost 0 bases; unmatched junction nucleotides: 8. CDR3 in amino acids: CASKGTGLYSGANVLTF. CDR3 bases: TGTGCCAGCAAGGGGACAGGACTATACTCTGGGGCCAACGTCCTGACTTTC. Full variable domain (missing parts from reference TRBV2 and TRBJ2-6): EPEVTQTPSHQVTQMGQEVILRCVPISNHLYFYWYRQILGQKVEFLVSFYNNEISEKSEIFDDQFSVERPDGSNFTLKIRSTKLEDSAMYFCASKGTGLYSGANVLTFGAGSRLTVL.

The CDR3 coding sequence is TGTGCCAGCAGACCGTGGGGACAGGGGGCCGGTGAGACCCAGTACTTC. It encodes CASRPWGQGAGETQYF. The chain links TRBV12-3 or TRBV12-4 to TRBJ2-5; 12 nucleotides agree with TRBD1. The CDR3 contains 16 residues. V lost 6 bases to trimming and J lost 5 bases; unmatched junction nucleotides: 10.

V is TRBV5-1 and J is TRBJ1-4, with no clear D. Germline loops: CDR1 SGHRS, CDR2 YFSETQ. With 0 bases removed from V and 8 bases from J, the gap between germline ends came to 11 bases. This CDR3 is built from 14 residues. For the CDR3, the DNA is TGCGCCAGCAGCTTGGGACAACAGTTGGAAAAACTGTTTTTT. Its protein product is CASSLGQQLEKLFF.